Listed below are T cell receptor beta chains from one sample, sequenced in a study of T cell responses to AZD1222 COVID-19 vaccine. Here immunoSEQ multiplex PCR was the method, and the copy in TCRdb shows in-frame clones only, minus some. The data show 150,000 to 180,000 clones, 90% seen once. This specimen consisted of peripheral blood, obtained 28 days after the second AZD1222 dose. These receptors all stem from an adult who received the AZD1222 COVID-19 vaccine. CDR3s include the opening cysteine and the closing phenylalanine or tryptophan.

v_call,j_call,cdr3_aa
TRBV7-6,TRBJ2-5,CASSLRLETQYF
TRBV3-1/TRBV3-2,TRBJ2-3,CASSQAVGGSTDTQYF
TRBV24-1,TRBJ2-6,CATSWGGSGANVLTF
TRBV9,TRBJ2-2,CASSVGPTGELFF
TRBV24-1,TRBJ1-2,CATSERAAGYGYTF
TRBV5-1,TRBJ1-1,CASSLELGETEAFF
TRBV5-1,TRBJ2-4,CASSSHAGGAAKNIQYF
TRBV7-9,TRBJ2-5,CASSPTSGGLFWETQYF
TRBV7-3,TRBJ2-1,CASSYGLAPYNEQFF
TRBV2,TRBJ2-7,CASTREYAGYEQYF
TRBV30,TRBJ2-1,CAHEGNPRYNEQFF
TRBV4-1,TRBJ2-1,CASSRSDRGAYNEQFF
TRBV19,TRBJ1-1,CASSIGREAFF
TRBV6-5,TRBJ1-1,CASQDRIMNTEAFF
TRBV13,TRBJ2-3,CASSLRDTQYF
TRBV7-8,TRBJ2-5,CASSPVGTSRETQYF
TRBV11-2,TRBJ1-1,CASSLERGRTEAFF
TRBV3-1/TRBV3-2,TRBJ1-1,CASSPTGTENTEAFF
TRBV2,TRBJ1-3,CASNPGQGALSSGNTIYF
TRBV9,TRBJ2-1,CASSQRTGFYNEQFF
TRBV5-1,TRBJ2-1,CASSFVLAPDNEQFF
TRBV5-6,TRBJ2-7,CASSLSGTYEQYF
TRBV5-1,TRBJ1-1,CASSFTGGITEAFF
TRBV7-2,TRBJ1-2,CASSLQGNYGYTF